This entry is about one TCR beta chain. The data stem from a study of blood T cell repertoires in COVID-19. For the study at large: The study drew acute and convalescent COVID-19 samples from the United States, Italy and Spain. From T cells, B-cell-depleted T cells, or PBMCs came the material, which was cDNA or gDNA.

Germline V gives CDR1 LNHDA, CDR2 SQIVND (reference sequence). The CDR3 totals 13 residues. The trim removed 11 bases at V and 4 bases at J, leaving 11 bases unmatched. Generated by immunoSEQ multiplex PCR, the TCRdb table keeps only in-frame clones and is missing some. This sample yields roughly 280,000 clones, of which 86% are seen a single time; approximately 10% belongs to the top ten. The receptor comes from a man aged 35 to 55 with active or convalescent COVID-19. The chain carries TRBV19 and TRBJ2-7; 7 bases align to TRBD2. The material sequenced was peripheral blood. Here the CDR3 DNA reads TGTGCCGGGAGGGGAGGGACCTTTTACGAGCAGTACTTC. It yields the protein CAGRGGTFYEQYF.